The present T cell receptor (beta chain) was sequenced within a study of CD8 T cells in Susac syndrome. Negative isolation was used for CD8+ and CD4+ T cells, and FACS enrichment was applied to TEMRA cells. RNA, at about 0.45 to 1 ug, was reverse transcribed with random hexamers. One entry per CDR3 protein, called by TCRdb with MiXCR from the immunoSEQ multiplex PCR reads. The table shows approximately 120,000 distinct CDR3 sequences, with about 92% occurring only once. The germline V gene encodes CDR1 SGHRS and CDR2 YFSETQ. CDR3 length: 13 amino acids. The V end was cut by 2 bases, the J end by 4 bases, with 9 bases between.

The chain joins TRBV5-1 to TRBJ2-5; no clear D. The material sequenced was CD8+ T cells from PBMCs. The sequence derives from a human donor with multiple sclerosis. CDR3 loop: CASSFYGLETQYF. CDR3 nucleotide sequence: TGCGCCAGCAGCTTTTACGGCTTAGAGACCCAGTACTTC.